This entry describes one T cell receptor (beta chain). Generated by immunoSEQ multiplex PCR, the TCRdb table keeps only in-frame clones and is missing some. The sample consists of about 120,000 clones, 83% of them appearing once. The sample is drawn from a study of blood T cell repertoires in COVID-19. Study-wide context: Samples representing acute and convalescent COVID-19 were sourced from the United States, Italy and Spain.

This CDR3 spans 13 amino acids. The germline V gene has CDR1 ENHRY and CDR2 SYGVKD. The J segment lost 11 bases and the V segment lost 0 bases, leaving 6 bases of the junction unmatched. The specimen was peripheral blood. The sequence was collected from a man aged 25-45 years with acute or convalescent COVID-19. The chain combines TRBV10-3 with TRBJ1-1, with 7 bases lining up with TRBD1. The CDR3 here is CAISESQGLGAFF. In nucleotides, the CDR3 is TGTGCCATCAGTGAGTCACAGGGGCTTGGGGCTTTCTTT.